These 19 T cell receptor beta chains originate from one sample sequenced in a study of spatial heterogeneity in lung cancer. Study findings and constraints: Counts that tracked tumor mutation counts were those of expanded intratumoral alpha and beta TCRs.

What these receptors recognize is not known. TCRdb called the 5' RACE reads again in MiXCR, with one record for every CDR3 protein. The sample includes 9,000 to 10,000 distinct CDR3 sequences, 6.3% of them seen just once. Time point of the sample: sample taken at primary tumor resection. The sequences come from lung tumor tissue, collected at surgery. The receptors were sampled from a female donor with early-stage non-small cell lung cancer.

This clonotype turned up a few times. The chain uses TRBV7-2 and TRBJ1-5; TRBD1 matches at 8 bases. The length of the CDR3 is 13 residues. The J segment lost 5 bases and the V segment lost 10 bases, leaving 7 bases of the junction unmatched. Germline lookup yields CDR1 SGHTA and CDR2 FQGNSA. Here the CDR3 DNA reads TGTGCCACCGGACAGGGACGGGATCAGCCCCAGCATTTT. As protein: CATGQGRDQPQHF.

With regard to this clonotype: Relative to the germline gene, one junction end is altered; a read error may explain this. The chain joins TRBV5-4 to TRBJ1-6; D gene unclear. Germline loops: CDR1 SGHNT, CDR2 YYREEE (reference sequence). The CDR3 contains 15 residues. The CDR3 DNA is TGTGCCAGCAGATCGGGAAGCTCCTTTAATTCACCCCTCCACTTT. Protein: CASRSGSSFNSPLHF.

This chain uses TRBV20-1 with TRBJ2-7, with 7 nucleotides matching TRBD1. V gave up 0 bases and J gave up 4 bases; unmatched junction bases: 6. The CDR3 extends over 14 amino acids. The germline V gene encodes CDR1 DFQATT and CDR2 SNEGSKA (reference sequence). CDR3 protein: CSARDPTGQYEQYF. Here the CDR3 DNA reads TGCAGTGCTAGAGATCCGACAGGGCAGTACGAGCAGTACTTC.

This clonotype showed up many times. The limits of the CDR3 on the DNA are not certain, so only TCRdb's listed CDR3 is given. This chain links TRBV29-1 with TRBJ2-2; the table's D call, TRBD1, has no DNA check behind it. The germline gives CDR1 SQVTM, CDR2 ANQGSEA. The CDR3 contains 14 residues when both ends are counted. The chain's CDR3 is CSVEGTGAPGSCFF.

This clonotype came up many times. The V gene is TRBV4-1, the J gene TRBJ2-3; either TRBD1 or TRBD2 may supply D (5 bases each). Per germline, CDR1 MGHRA and CDR2 YSYEKL. Trimming took off 4 bases at V and 8 bases at J, with 22 bases between the two ends. The CDR3 runs 16 residues. The CDR3 is CASSPPPGPPDTTQYF. DNA of the CDR3: TGCGCCAGCAGCCCACCGCCGGGACCCCCTGATACTACGCAGTATTTT.

This clonotype was counted between two and nine times. V gene TRBV10-3 combines with J gene TRBJ2-7, with 10 bases identical to TRBD1. CDR1 and CDR2 from the germline V gene are ENHRY and SYGVKD. CDR3 length: 13 residues. V lost 4 bases and J lost 6; bases outside the gene matches: 3. The CDR3 nucleotides read TGTGCCATCAGTGCGGACAGGGGGGGCGAGCAGTACGTC. It encodes CAISADRGGEQYV.

This clonotype has ten or more counts. The chain employs TRBV2 and TRBJ2-7; TRBD1 aligns across 8 bases. Germline V CDR1 and CDR2: SNHLY, FYNNEI. The CDR3 runs to 14 residues. Trimming took 5 bases from V and 0 from J; bases not matched to a gene: 3. The CDR3 is CASSRDRSSYEQYF. The DNA for the CDR3 is TGTGCCAGCAGTCGGGACAGGAGCTCCTACGAGCAGTACTTC.

This clonotype appeared a few times. This chain connects TRBV13 to TRBJ2-3; D is perhaps TRBD2 (5 bases). Germline CDR1 reads PRHDT; CDR2 reads FYEKMQ (reference sequence). V lost 10 bases, J lost 6 bases, and 14 bases lay in between. The CDR3 is 12 amino acids. The CDR3 DNA follows: TGTGCCACGGCTAGCTGGGAGGATACGCAGTATTTT. It codes for CATASWEDTQYF. The full variable domain, its missing parts supplied by reference TRBV13 and TRBJ2-3, is AAGVIQSPRHLIKEKRETATLKCYPIPRHDTVYWYQQGPGQDPQFLISFYEKMQSDKGSIPDRFSAQQFSDYHSELNMSSLELGDSALYFCATASWEDTQYFGPGTRLTVL.

This clonotype was counted only a few times. V usage is TRBV6-6 and J usage is TRBJ1-5; D is perhaps TRBD1 (5 bases). The CDR3 runs 14 residues. Germline-derived CDR1 and CDR2 are MNHNY and SVGAGI (reference sequence). Trimming pared 6 bases from V and 8 bases from J, leaving 17 bases between. This CDR3 is CASSDAGTEKPQHF. The CDR3 DNA is TGTGCCAGCAGCGATGCAGGGACTGAAAAGCCCCAGCATTTT.

This clonotype came up many times. This rearrangement joins TRBV20-1 to TRBJ2-1; perhaps D is TRBD1 or TRBD2 (5 bases each). V was shortened by 6 bases and J by 4 bases, with 13 bases between the two germline ends. Germline loops: CDR1 DFQATT, CDR2 SNEGSKA (reference sequence). This CDR3 is built from 13 residues. In nucleotides, the CDR3 is TGCAGTGCGGACCCGGGACGGTACAATGAGCAGTTCTTC. Translation: CSADPGRYNEQFF.

V is TRBV12-5 and J is TRBJ2-3, with TRBD1 matching 11 bases. This CDR3 has 16 residues. The ends lost 5 bases at V and 5 bases at J; junction bases unmatched: 9. In germline, CDR1 is LGHNT, CDR2 FRNRAP. This CDR3 is CASGNYPGTGGDTQYF. Written as DNA, the CDR3 is TGTGCTAGTGGTAACTATCCCGGGACAGGGGGAGATACGCAGTATTTT.

The V call is TRBV6-6, the J call TRBJ1-1, with D perhaps matching TRBD1 (5 bases). Trimming removed 0 bases from V and 5 bases from J, with 10 bases in between. The germline V gene encodes CDR1 MNHNY and CDR2 SVGAGI (reference sequence). This CDR3 has 14 amino acids. The chain's CDR3 is CASSYSQGGTEAFF. The CDR3 DNA is TGTGCCAGCAGTTACTCGCAGGGTGGTACTGAAGCTTTCTTT.

Within the sample, this clonotype is medium-sized (0.01 to 0.1%). The chain uses TRBV7-3 and TRBJ1-4; possibly TRBD1 for D (6 bases). Germline CDR1 reads SGHTA; CDR2 reads FQGTGA. This CDR3 has 15 residues. Deletions cut 5 bases from V and 3 bases from J, with 13 bases between. The chain's CDR3 is CASSQQGLANEKLFF. The CDR3 bases are TGTGCCAGCAGCCAGCAGGGGCTAGCTAATGAAAAACTGTTTTTT.

For this clonotype: A read error may explain this, as a much larger clone is one base away. This is likely a read error, given that the CDR3 carries no conserved phenylalanine or tryptophan at its end. The chain uses TRBV18 and TRBJ1-1; tentatively, D is TRBD1 (5 bases). The germline CDR1 and CDR2 sequences are KGHSH and LQKENI. The CDR3 is 14 residues long. V was cut by 6 bases and J by 1 base, with 12 bases left in between. In DNA, the CDR3 is TGTGCCAGCTCCAAGACAGCAGAGAACACTGAAGCTTTCCTT. As protein: CASSKTAENTEAFL.

This clonotype occurred many times. CDR3 region: CASSRISGGALAETQYF. Written as DNA, the CDR3 is TGCGCCAGCAGCCGTATAAGCGGGGGAGCCCTTGCGGAGACCCAGTACTTC. The gene calls are TRBV4-1 and TRBJ2-5, with 8 bases identical to TRBD2. Trimming took 4 bases from V and 5 from J; bases not matched to a gene: 15. This CDR3 comprises 17 residues. The germline V gene encodes CDR1 MGHRA and CDR2 YSYEKL.

Points on this clonotype: At one of its ends the junction is not consistent with the germline gene, which may arise from a read error. The V and J genes are TRBV10-3 and TRBJ2-5; TRBD2 agrees at 7 bases. Per germline, CDR1 ENHRY and CDR2 SYGVKD. The length of the CDR3 is 14 residues. CDR3 DNA sequence: TGTGTCATCAGTGATGGGGTTTCAGGGAGGGCCCAGTACTTC. Amino acid sequence: CVISDGVSGRAQYF.

This clonotype was counted only a few times. The chain joins TRBV6-5 to TRBJ2-5; the D gene is possibly TRBD1 (7 bases). The CDR3 is 14 amino acids. Germline V gene data show CDR1 as MNHEY and CDR2 as SVGAGI. V lost 2 bases, J lost 7 bases, and 14 bases lay in between. DNA of the CDR3: TGTGCCAGCAGTTACCCAGGGGGGTCCGGGACCCAGTACTTC. This gives the protein CASSYPGGSGTQYF.

This clonotype was observed a few times. The chain employs TRBV5-1 and TRBJ2-5, with D perhaps given as TRBD1 or TRBD2 (5 bases each). V was clipped by 3 bases and J by 8 bases, with 17 bases between them. Per the germline V gene, CDR1 is SGHRS and CDR2 is YFSETQ. The CDR3 is 14 amino acids. CDR3 protein: CASSWDGTVVTQYF. The DNA of the CDR3 is TGCGCCAGCAGCTGGGACGGTACTGTGGTAACCCAGTACTTC.

There are many counts of this clonotype. The chain recombines TRBV2 with TRBJ2-7; D might be TRBD2 (7 bases). Germline CDR1 reads SNHLY; CDR2 reads FYNNEI. Trimming pared 0 bases from V and 3 bases from J, leaving 15 bases between. The CDR3 extends over 16 amino acids. The CDR3 coding sequence is TGTGCCAGCAGTGAAGCGGGGGCGGGAGACCACTACGAGCAGTACTTC. Its protein product is CASSEAGAGDHYEQYF.